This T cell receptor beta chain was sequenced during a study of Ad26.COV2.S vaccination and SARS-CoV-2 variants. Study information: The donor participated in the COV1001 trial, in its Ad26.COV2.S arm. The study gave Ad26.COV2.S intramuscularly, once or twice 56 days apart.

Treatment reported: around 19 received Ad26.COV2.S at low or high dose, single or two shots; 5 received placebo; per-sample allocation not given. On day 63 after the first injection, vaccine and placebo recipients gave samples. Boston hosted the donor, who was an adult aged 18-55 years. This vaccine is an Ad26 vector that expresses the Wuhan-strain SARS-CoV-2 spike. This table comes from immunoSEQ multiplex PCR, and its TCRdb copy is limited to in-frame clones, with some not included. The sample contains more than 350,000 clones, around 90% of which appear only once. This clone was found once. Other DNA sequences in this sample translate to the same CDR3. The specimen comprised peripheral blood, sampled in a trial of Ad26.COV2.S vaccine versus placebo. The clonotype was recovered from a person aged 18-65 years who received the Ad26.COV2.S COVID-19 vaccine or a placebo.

The DNA for the CDR3 is TGTGCCAGCAGCTTAGATCTGGTACAGCCCCAGCATTTT. It is translated as CASSLDLVQPQHF. The rearrangement joins TRBV11-2 to TRBJ1-5; D call uncertain. This CDR3 has 13 residues. Germline V gene sequence: CDR1 SGHAT, CDR2 FQNNGV. V was trimmed by 0 bases and J by 7 bases, leaving 7 bases between them.